These T cell receptor beta chains were read from a single sample in a study of early T cells in non-severe SARS-CoV-2 infection. TCRdb processed the 5' RACE reads anew with MiXCR; each CDR3 protein has one entry. The sample has about 64,000 distinct CDR3 sequences, just under 5% seen once. Specimen: whole blood. Receptors originate from an adult who was a healthcare worker with PCR-confirmed SARS-CoV-2 infection or an uninfected control (not recorded which). CDR3s include the opening cysteine and the closing phenylalanine or tryptophan. D genes are given only for firm matches. Clone size is stated in some rows and not others, as once, few, many or a class when expanded.

J	size	V	D	CDR3	DNA
TRBJ2-1	many	TRBV19	.	CASSISSVSSYNEQFF	TGTGCCAGTAGTATTTCTAGCGTGAGCTCCTACAATGAGCAGTTCTTC
TRBJ2-7	many	TRBV29-1	TRBD1	CSVEGQGSVEQYF	TGCAGCGTTGAAGGACAGGGGAGTGTCGAGCAGTACTTC
TRBJ2-5	many	TRBV20-1	TRBD1	CSAPGTGEETQYF	TGCAGTGCCCCCGGGACAGGGGAAGAGACCCAGTACTTC
TRBJ2-4	.	TRBV27	TRBD1	CASSTRTGEVIQYF	TGTGCCAGCAGCACGCGGACAGGGGAAGTCATTCAGTACTTC
TRBJ2-5	many	TRBV27	TRBD1	CASSLDRAQETQYF	TGTGCCAGCAGTCTCGACAGGGCCCAAGAGACCCAGTACTTC
TRBJ2-3	many	TRBV7-2	.	CASSLRGTYSTDTQYF	TGTGCCAGCAGCTTAAGGGGGACCTATAGCACAGATACGCAGTATTTT
TRBJ1-1	.	TRBV29-1	.	CSVVRGAGTEAFF	TGCAGCGTTGTTCGGGGCGCTGGCACTGAAGCTTTCTTT
TRBJ2-5	few	TRBV15	.	CATSRDRWETQYF	TGTGCCACCAGCAGAGATAGATGGGAGACCCAGTACTTC
TRBJ2-1	.	TRBV10-3	TRBD1	CATSSGTGRYNEQFF	TGTGCCACCAGCAGCGGGACAGGGCGGTACAATGAGCAGTTCTTC
TRBJ2-7	many	TRBV20-1	TRBD1	CSARAAGRGHEQYF	TGCAGTGCTAGGGCAGCGGGCAGGGGGCACGAGCAGTACTTC
TRBJ1-1	many	TRBV5-1	TRBD1	CASSYRDRGTEAFF	TGCGCCAGCAGCTACCGGGACAGGGGCACTGAAGCTTTCTTT
TRBJ1-5	few	TRBV7-2	.	CASSLGLSINQPQHF	TGTGCCAGCAGCTTAGGTCTGAGTATCAATCAGCCCCAGCATTTT
TRBJ2-7	many	TRBV12-3/TRBV12-4	.	CASSLQGSEQYF	TGTGCCAGCAGTTTGCAGGGGAGTGAGCAGTACTTC
TRBJ2-7	many	TRBV7-6	.	CASSISRDAGEQYF	TGTGCCAGCAGCATATCCCGGGATGCGGGCGAGCAGTACTTC
TRBJ2-3	many	TRBV7-3	.	CASSFASTDTQYF	TGTGCCAGCAGCTTCGCTAGCACAGATACGCAGTATTTT
TRBJ1-2	.	TRBV9	.	CASSVVDGNYGYTF	TGTGCCAGCAGCGTAGTAGACGGTAACTATGGCTACACCTTC
TRBJ1-2	many	TRBV5-1	.	CASSLEPGYYGYTF	TGCGCCAGCAGCTTGGAGCCGGGGTACTATGGCTACACCTTC
TRBJ2-4	few	TRBV18	.	CASSHTTDRLAKNIQYF	TGTGCCAGCTCGCACACGACAGACCGGTTAGCCAAAAACATTCAGTACTTC
TRBJ1-3	many	TRBV18	.	CASSPGISGNTIYF	TGTGCCAGCTCACCCGGGATATCTGGAAACACCATATATTTT
TRBJ2-1	.	TRBV5-1	TRBD2	CASRRAGERDEQFF	TGCGCCAGCAGGCGGGCGGGGGAGAGGGATGAGCAGTTCTTC
TRBJ2-5	many	TRBV20-1	TRBD1	CSATGTGIETQYF	TGCAGTGCTACCGGGACAGGGATTGAGACCCAGTACTTC
TRBJ1-5	many	TRBV6-5	.	CASSSNRADQPQHF	TGTGCCAGCAGTTCCAACAGGGCAGATCAGCCCCAGCATTTT
TRBJ2-7	few	TRBV5-1	.	CASSPPGDYEQYF	TGCGCCAGCAGCCCTCCAGGGGATTACGAGCAGTACTTC
TRBJ2-5	many	TRBV6-6	.	CASMGSKQETQYF	TGTGCCAGCATGGGATCTAAGCAAGAGACCCAGTACTTC
TRBJ2-5	many	TRBV5-1	TRBD2	CASNLAGEETQYF	TGCGCCAGCAATCTAGCGGGAGAAGAGACCCAGTACTTC
TRBJ2-3	many	TRBV12-3/TRBV12-4	.	CASSLKTSTDTQYF	TGTGCCAGCAGTTTGAAGACTAGCACAGATACGCAGTATTTT
TRBJ2-2	many	TRBV14	.	CASSQGGILTALF	TGTGCCAGCAGCCAAGGGGGGATACTTACGGCGCTTTTT
TRBJ2-1	.	TRBV20-1	TRBD2	CSAQTAGAGHEQFF	TGCAGTGCCCAAACGGCGGGAGCTGGCCATGAGCAGTTCTTC
TRBJ2-7	few	TRBV10-3	.	CAISDGGGKAYEQYF	TGTGCCATCAGTGACGGAGGTGGGAAGGCCTACGAGCAGTACTTC
TRBJ2-3	many	TRBV7-6	.	CASSLWGDTQYF	TGTGCCAGCAGCCTCTGGGGGGATACGCAGTATTTT
TRBJ2-5	many	TRBV10-3	TRBD2	CAISEGLAGVETQYF	TGTGCCATCAGTGAGGGACTAGCGGGAGTAGAGACCCAGTACTTC
TRBJ2-5	.	TRBV9	.	CASSVGGEETQYF	TGTGCCAGCAGCGTAGGGGGGGAAGAGACCCAGTACTTC
TRBJ2-1	many	TRBV7-6	.	CASSSGRYNEQFF	TGTGCCAGCAGCTCGGGACGGTACAATGAGCAGTTCTTC
TRBJ2-1	.	TRBV6-2/TRBV6-3	TRBD2	CASRFGTSMDEQFF	TGTGCCAGCCGGTTCGGGACTAGCATGGATGAGCAGTTCTTC
TRBJ2-2	.	TRBV29-1	TRBD1	CSVTGGAGELFF	TGCAGCGTTACAGGGGGTGCCGGGGAGCTGTTTTTT
TRBJ2-1	many	TRBV19	TRBD1	CASSRTGFNNEQFF	TGTGCCAGTAGTCGGACAGGGTTCAACAATGAGCAGTTCTTC
TRBJ2-7	many	TRBV10-3	.	CAISDSGTLHLYEQYF	TGTGCCATCAGTGATTCCGGGACCCTCCATCTCTACGAGCAGTACTTC
TRBJ2-1	many	TRBV20-1	.	CSALAGLLYNEQFF	TGCAGTGCCTTAGCCGGTTTACTCTACAATGAGCAGTTCTTC
TRBJ2-2	few	TRBV10-3	.	CAIKGTGELFF	TGTGCCATCAAGGGCACCGGGGAGCTGTTTTTT
TRBJ2-3	many	TRBV4-2	TRBD2	CASSQARGVGGDTQYF	TGTGCCAGCAGCCAAGCGCGGGGGGTTGGAGGGGATACGCAGTATTTT
TRBJ2-3	few	TRBV6-1	.	CASSDLLLGQYF	TGTGCCAGCAGTGACCTCCTCCTAGGGCAGTATTTT
TRBJ2-2	many	TRBV9	TRBD2	CASSVASGTGELFF	TGTGCCAGCAGCGTGGCTAGCGGCACCGGGGAGCTGTTTTTT
TRBJ2-5	many	TRBV7-2	TRBD2	CASSLDPASGVETQYF	TGTGCCAGCAGCTTGGACCCGGCTAGCGGGGTGGAGACCCAGTACTTC
TRBJ2-3	.	TRBV20-1	.	CSARGKPDTQYF	TGCAGTGCTAGAGGGAAGCCAGATACGCAGTATTTT
TRBJ2-7	many	TRBV18	TRBD1	CASSFTGTGVEQYF	TGTGCCAGCTCATTTACCGGGACAGGGGTCGAGCAGTACTTC
TRBJ1-2	many	TRBV5-4	TRBD1	CASSLAPQNTGGGDYGYTF	TGTGCCAGCAGCTTGGCCCCCCAAAATACAGGGGGCGGCGACTATGGCTACACCTTC
TRBJ2-3	many	TRBV20-1	.	CSAIGGGPWADTQYF	TGCAGCGCCATAGGGGGGGGCCCCTGGGCAGATACGCAGTATTTT
TRBJ1-1	few	TRBV5-1	.	CASSFNPGSEAFF	TGCGCCAGCAGCTTTAATCCGGGATCTGAAGCTTTCTTT
TRBJ2-7	many	TRBV29-1	.	CSVMVLGEQYF	TGCAGCGTTATGGTCCTCGGGGAGCAGTACTTC
TRBJ2-3	many	TRBV5-4	TRBD2	CASSLVGTSADTQYF	TGTGCCAGCAGCTTGGTTGGGACTAGCGCCGATACGCAGTATTTT
TRBJ2-3	.	TRBV5-1	.	CASSPGVLGADTQYF	TGCGCCAGCAGTCCAGGGGTATTGGGCGCAGATACGCAGTATTTT
TRBJ2-1	.	TRBV6-2/TRBV6-3	.	CASSYGQGRYNELFF	TGTGCCAGCAGTTACGGGCAGGGTCGCTACAATGAGCTGTTCTTC
TRBJ2-3	.	TRBV20-1	.	CSQGSLTLNTQYF	TGCAGTCAGGGTAGCCTCACGCTCAATACGCAGTATTTT